These 19 T cell receptor beta chains were sequenced from one sample in a study of T cell repertoires in cytomegalovirus infection. In TCRdb, the reads were re-called with MiXCR into one record per CDR3 protein. The sample records some 920,000 distinct CDR3 sequences, 31% being singletons. Their specific antigens are unknown. This specimen was cultured CD8+ T cells from PBMCs, taken from culture after CMV antigen stimulation. The receptors shown here come from a human donor in good health (CMV status not recorded). Some clones in this sample may be carry-over from other donors' samples.

V gene TRBV29-1 combines with J gene TRBJ2-7, with 8 bases identical to TRBD1. The V gene's germline CDR1 is SQVTM and CDR2 ANQGSEA. The CDR3 contains 13 residues. The junction had 5 bases not matched to a gene; V was cut back by 4 bases and J by 3 bases. CDR3 region: CSVATGEVYEQYF. The CDR3 nucleotides read TGCAGCGTTGCGACAGGGGAGGTCTACGAGCAGTACTTC.

This clonotype was found many times. The chain combines TRBV7-2 with TRBJ2-3; D ambiguous. Trimming took off 6 bases at V and 6 bases at J, with 7 bases between the two ends. Germline CDR1 SGHTA, CDR2 FQGNSA. The CDR3 is 11 residues long. The chain's CDR3 is CASSLWDTQYF. The DNA for the CDR3 is TGTGCCAGCAGTTTATGGGATACGCAGTATTTT.

This clonotype was counted a few times. The chain links TRBV6-2 or TRBV6-3 to TRBJ2-7, with D perhaps matching TRBD2 (6 bases). This CDR3 has 16 residues. V lost 3 bases, J lost 0 bases, and 15 bases lay in between. Per the germline V gene, CDR1 is MNHEY and CDR2 is SVGEGT. The CDR3 is CASSYKPVAASYEQYV. CDR3 nucleotides: TGTGCCAGCAGTTATAAACCGGTAGCGGCCTCCTACGAGCAGTACGTC.

The chain combines TRBV6-5 with TRBJ1-5; D uncertain. Germline values: CDR1 MNHEY, CDR2 SVGAGI. Trimming left V 6 bases short and J 7 bases short, with 16 bases between. The CDR3 is made up of 14 amino acids. The CDR3 DNA reads as TGTGCCAGCAGCTCAAGCATAGGCCTCCAGCCCCAGCATTTT. This gives the protein CASSSSIGLQPQHF.

This clonotype appeared a few times. This chain joins TRBV20-1 and TRBJ2-1; 13 nucleotides align to TRBD2. CDR1 and CDR2 from the germline V gene are DFQATT and SNEGSKA (reference sequence). CDR3 size: 20 residues. Germline trimming cut 2 bases from V and 2 bases from J; bases unmatched to any gene: 15. The CDR3 loop reads CSARTARLAGGGVTYNEQFF. DNA of the CDR3: TGCAGTGCTAGAACGGCCAGACTAGCGGGGGGCGGAGTAACCTACAATGAGCAGTTCTTC.

To note about this clonotype: This may stem from a read error, because a much larger clone lies one nucleotide away. V usage is TRBV7-8 and J usage is TRBJ1-4; D not resolved. CDR3 length equals 14 residues. Germline values: CDR1 SGHVS, CDR2 FQNEAQ. CDR3 coding DNA: TGTGTCAGCAGCCCAAAGTGGGCTAATGAAAAACTGTTTTTT. The encoded protein is CVSSPKWANEKLFF.

The rearrangement uses TRBV20-1 and TRBJ2-3, with 14 bases aligning to TRBD2. The V segment lost 4 bases and the J segment 1 base; nucleotides outside the gene matches: 10. This CDR3 contains 18 residues. The V gene's germline CDR1 is DFQATT and CDR2 SNEGSKA (reference sequence). CDR3 residues: CSAKGTSGGSARTDTQYF. DNA for the CDR3: TGCAGTGCTAAAGGGACTAGCGGGGGCTCCGCGCGCACAGATACGCAGTATTTT.

This clonotype was observed many times. The chain uses TRBV7-8 and TRBJ1-1, with 7 bases fitting TRBD1. The CDR3 consists of 15 residues. Germline-derived CDR1 and CDR2 are SGHVS and FQNEAQ. Unmatched junction bases numbered 11, after V lost 5 bases and J lost 5 bases. The DNA for the CDR3 is TGTGCCAGCAGCGCAATGGACAGGTGGGGTACTGAAGCTTTCTTT. Its protein is CASSAMDRWGTEAFF. Full variable domain (missing parts from reference TRBV7-8 and TRBJ1-1): GAGVSQSPRYKVAKRGQDVALRCDPISGHVSLFWYQQALGQGPEFLTYFQNEAQLDKSGLPSDRFFAERPEGSVSTLKIQRTQQEDSAVYLCASSAMDRWGTEAFFGQGTRLTVV.

This clonotype was found a few times. V is TRBV29-1 and J is TRBJ2-3, with D perhaps TRBD1 (5 bases). Trimming took 3 bases from V and 0 from J, leaving 22 bases between them. Germline V lookup: CDR1 SQVTM, CDR2 ANQGSEA. CDR3 length: 18 amino acids. CDR3 protein: CSVDRRGKGIASTDTQYF. The CDR3 DNA is TGCAGCGTTGACCGCAGAGGAAAGGGGATAGCTAGCACAGATACGCAGTATTTT.

In this sample, this clonotype turned up many times. The chain has TRBV12-3 or TRBV12-4 and TRBJ2-1; 11 bases map to TRBD2. V shed 3 bases and J 7 bases; nucleotides not matched to a gene: 11. CDR3 length: 17 amino acids. The CDR3 DNA follows: TGTGCCAGCAGTTTCCATACTAGCGGGGGCCCATGGAATGAGCAGTTCTTC. It translates to CASSFHTSGGPWNEQFF.

In this sample, this clonotype turned up a few times. This sequence joins TRBV10-3 and TRBJ2-1; 9 bases agree with TRBD1. CDR1 is ENHRY and CDR2 is SYGVKD in the germline V gene. V gave up 3 bases and J gave up 1 base; unmatched junction bases: 1. The CDR3 covers 15 residues. The CDR3 sequence: CAISDGQGSYNEQFF. The CDR3 DNA follows: TGTGCCATCAGTGATGGACAGGGGTCCTACAATGAGCAGTTCTTC.

V usage is TRBV7-6 and J usage is TRBJ1-2; possibly TRBD1 for D (5 bases). The CDR3 consists of 13 residues. Germline CDR1 and CDR2: SGHVS and FNYEAQ. Between the trimmed V and J ends, which lost 0 bases and 8 bases, there was a span of 10 bases. CDR3 bases: TGTGCCAGCAGCTTAGCCTCAGGGTTGGGCTACACCTTC. Translated, it gives CASSLASGLGYTF.

The chain uses TRBV29-1 and TRBJ2-1; D call uncertain. CDR1 is SQVTM, CDR2 ANQGSEA, per germline. The germline V and J ends were trimmed by 3 bases and 1 base, with 10 bases remaining between them. The CDR3 has 14 residues. The CDR3 here is CSVDGLLSYNEQFF. The CDR3 region has the DNA TGCAGCGTTGATGGGCTGCTTTCCTACAATGAGCAGTTCTTC.

Notes on this clonotype: Possible read error: a much larger clone is one base away. This chain connects TRBV6-2 or TRBV6-3 to TRBJ2-7; D call uncertain. The CDR3 sequence is 11 residues long. CDR1 is MNHEY, CDR2 SVGEGT, per germline. CDR3 protein: CASCYSDEQYF. The CDR3 DNA reads TGTGCCAGCTGTTACAGCGACGAGCAGTACTTC.

In this sample, this clonotype turned up a few times. The chain links TRBV7-9 to TRBJ2-2, with D unclear. The CDR3 has 16 residues. The V and J ends lost 5 bases and 4 bases respectively, with 17 bases between them. Germline CDR1 and CDR2: SEHNR and FQNEAQ (reference sequence). CDR3 amino acids: CASSPREAIGTGELFF. The CDR3 nucleotides read TGTGCCAGCAGCCCCCGTGAAGCAATCGGCACCGGGGAGCTGTTTTTT.

This clonotype was recorded at least ten times. V is TRBV7-2 and J is TRBJ2-1, with D perhaps TRBD2 (6 bases). V lost 5 bases and J lost 8, with 10 bases in between. The CDR3 is 12 residues long. Per germline, CDR1 SGHTA and CDR2 FQGNSA. Here the CDR3 reads CASSQRGYEQFF. The CDR3 coding sequence is TGTGCCAGCAGCCAACGGGGGTATGAGCAGTTCTTC.

The chain is built from TRBV15 and TRBJ2-7; no reliable D call. Trimming removed 0 bases from V and 1 base from J, with 4 bases in between. Per germline, CDR1 LNHNV and CDR2 YYDKDF (reference sequence). The CDR3 length is 13 residues. The CDR3 sequence is CATSREASYEQYF. CDR3 in DNA: TGTGCCACCAGCAGAGAGGCTTCCTACGAGCAGTACTTC.

Many counts were recorded for this clonotype. The chain has TRBV6-1 and TRBJ1-1; TRBD1 might be the D (5 bases). Germline V gives CDR1 MNHNS, CDR2 SASEGT. V was trimmed by 7 bases and J by 8 bases, leaving 20 bases between them. The CDR3 covers 14 residues. DNA of the CDR3: TGTGCCAGCACGGGGGGAGCCGGTTCCCTCGAAGCTTTCTTT. Amino acid sequence: CASTGGAGSLEAFF.

About this clonotype: The junction shows a germline mismatch at one end, possibly a read error. The chain joins TRBV6-7 to TRBJ1-4; D is perhaps TRBD1 (6 bases). TRBV6-7 qualifies as an ORF whose function is uncertain. CDR3 length: 18 residues. The CDR3 protein is CASSHPDAGEATIEKLFF. In nucleotides, the CDR3 is TGTGCCAGCAGTCACCCGGATGCAGGGGAGGCAACTATTGAAAAACTGTTTTTT.